What follows describes a single T cell receptor beta chain. Assay used: immunoSEQ multiplex PCR; TCRdb lists only in-frame clones, some missing. This sample carries over 250,000 clones, approximately 86% of them seen once, and the ten largest clones take roughly 13%. The V and J ends lost 3 bases and 3 bases respectively, with 12 bases between them. The CDR3 contains 14 residues. Germline-derived CDR1 and CDR2 are SGHAT and FQNNGV. This sample is part of a study of blood T cell repertoires in COVID-19. Study in general: Samples of COVID-19 (acute and convalescent) were obtained from the United States, Italy and Spain. PBMCs, B-cell-depleted T cells, or T cells were the source of the cDNA or gDNA that made up the material.

The sequencing sample was made of peripheral blood. This clonotype was sampled from a woman between 65 and 79 years old with COVID-19, enrolled during active disease. This chain links TRBV11-2 with TRBJ2-7; D is uncertain. The CDR3 here is CASSFPGQNYEQYF. The DNA of the CDR3 is TGTGCCAGCAGCTTTCCGGGTCAAAACTACGAGCAGTACTTC.